These T cell receptor beta chains were read from a single sample in a study of blood T cell repertoires in COVID-19. Sequencing used immunoSEQ multiplex PCR; TCRdb keeps in-frame clones, though not all of them. The sample has 100,000 to 150,000 clones; approximately 74% are singletons. Sequencing used peripheral blood. These receptors came from an elderly man with COVID-19, enrolled during active disease. Both conserved end residues are part of each CDR3. D genes are given only for firm matches. Only some rows state a clone size, as once, few, many or a class for expanded clones.

V gene: TRBV7-9; J gene: TRBJ1-6; clone size: -; D gene: -; CDR3 DNA: TGTGCCAGCAGTAAAGCGGGGGGAAGGTCACCCCTCCACTTT; CDR3 protein: CASSKAGGRSPLHF
V gene: TRBV25-1; J gene: TRBJ2-5; clone size: -; D gene: -; CDR3 DNA: TGTGCCAGCAGCCCGGTGGGGGCCCTAGAGACCCAGTACTTC; CDR3 protein: CASSPVGALETQYF
V gene: TRBV7-2; J gene: TRBJ1-4; clone size: -; D gene: TRBD1; CDR3 DNA: TGTGCCAGCAGCCGCCGACAGGGACGTAGTGAAAAACTGTTTTTT; CDR3 protein: CASSRRQGRSEKLFF
V gene: TRBV27; J gene: TRBJ2-4; clone size: -; D gene: -; CDR3 DNA: TGTGCCAGCAGTTTACCTAGCGCCAAAAACATTCAGTACTTC; CDR3 protein: CASSLPSAKNIQYF
V gene: TRBV27; J gene: TRBJ2-3; clone size: few; D gene: -; CDR3 DNA: TGTGCCAGCAGGAGGTTGGGGCCCCTTAAGACAGGAAACACAGATACGCAGTATTTT; CDR3 protein: CASRRLGPLKTGNTDTQYF
V gene: TRBV7-8; J gene: TRBJ1-4; clone size: -; D gene: -; CDR3 DNA: TGTGCCAGCAGCCATAACCCGGGGAAGGCAACTGAAAAACTGTTTTTT; CDR3 protein: CASSHNPGKATEKLFF
V gene: TRBV6-4; J gene: TRBJ2-3; clone size: -; D gene: TRBD1; CDR3 DNA: TGTGCCAGCAGTGACTCCGGGACAGGGACTAGCACAGATACGCAGTATTTT; CDR3 protein: CASSDSGTGTSTDTQYF
V gene: TRBV19; J gene: TRBJ1-5; clone size: -; D gene: -; CDR3 DNA: TGTGCCAGTAGTCGGGTGGGGGGAATAAGGTATTTT; CDR3 protein: CASSRVGGIRYF
V gene: TRBV23-1; J gene: TRBJ2-7; clone size: -; D gene: -; CDR3 DNA: TGCGCCCCACGACCCGGGCGGGGCGAGCAGTACTTC; CDR3 protein: CAPRPGRGEQYF
V gene: TRBV30; J gene: TRBJ2-2; clone size: -; D gene: TRBD2; CDR3 DNA: TGTGCCTGGAGAACCGGGACTAGCGGGAGGGGAGTAACCGGGGAGCTGTTTTTT; CDR3 protein: CAWRTGTSGRGVTGELFF
V gene: TRBV5-1; J gene: TRBJ1-5; clone size: -; D gene: -; CDR3 DNA: TGCGCCAGCAGTCCGTCTGGGGGGGTTTGGCAGCCCCAGCATTTT; CDR3 protein: CASSPSGGVWQPQHF
V gene: TRBV28; J gene: TRBJ1-6; clone size: -; D gene: -; CDR3 DNA: TGTGCCAGCAGTTCGGGCTTTAAAGGGGCCCCAAATTCACCCCTCCACTTT; CDR3 protein: CASSSGFKGAPNSPLHF
V gene: TRBV7-2; J gene: TRBJ2-7; clone size: -; D gene: TRBD2; CDR3 DNA: TGTGCCAGCAGCTGGGCTAGCGGGAGGGCCTACGAGCAGTACTTC; CDR3 protein: CASSWASGRAYEQYF
V gene: TRBV7-9; J gene: TRBJ1-4; clone size: -; D gene: -; CDR3 DNA: TGTGCCAGCAGCCTCGTTGGGCCCCTCCGAGGGGAAAAACTGTTTTTT; CDR3 protein: CASSLVGPLRGEKLFF